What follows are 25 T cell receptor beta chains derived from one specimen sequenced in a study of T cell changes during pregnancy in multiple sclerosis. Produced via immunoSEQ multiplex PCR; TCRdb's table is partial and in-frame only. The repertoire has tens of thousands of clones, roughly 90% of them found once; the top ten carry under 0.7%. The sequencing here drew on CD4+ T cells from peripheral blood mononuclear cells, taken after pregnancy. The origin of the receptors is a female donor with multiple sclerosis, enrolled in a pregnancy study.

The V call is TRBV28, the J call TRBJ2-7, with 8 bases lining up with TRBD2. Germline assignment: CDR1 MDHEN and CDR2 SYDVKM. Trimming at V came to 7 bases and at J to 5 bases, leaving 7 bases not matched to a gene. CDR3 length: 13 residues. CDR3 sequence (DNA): TGTGCCAGCAAGTCGGGAGGGCCGCACGAGCAGTACTTC. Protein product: CASKSGGPHEQYF.

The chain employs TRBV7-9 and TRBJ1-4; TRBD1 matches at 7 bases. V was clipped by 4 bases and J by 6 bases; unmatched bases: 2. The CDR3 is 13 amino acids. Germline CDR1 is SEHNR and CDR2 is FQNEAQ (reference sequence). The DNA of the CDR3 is TGTGCCAGCAGCTCGACAGGGCATGAAAAACTGTTTTTT. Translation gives CASSSTGHEKLFF.

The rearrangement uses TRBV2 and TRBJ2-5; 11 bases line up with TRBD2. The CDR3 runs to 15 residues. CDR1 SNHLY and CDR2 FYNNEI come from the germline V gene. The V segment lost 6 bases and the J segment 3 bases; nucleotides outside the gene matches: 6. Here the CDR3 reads CASSNSGRGEETQYF. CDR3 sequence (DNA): TGTGCCAGCAGCAATAGCGGGAGGGGCGAAGAGACCCAGTACTTC.

CDR3 protein: CASSVVQGPAEGGYTF. CDR3 in DNA: TGTGCCAGCAGCGTAGTACAGGGGCCGGCGGAGGGTGGCTACACCTTC. The chain uses TRBV9 and TRBJ1-2; 7 bases fit TRBD1. Trimming cost V 0 bases and J 7 bases; bases outside gene matches: 12. Germline CDR1 is SGDLS and CDR2 is YYNGEE. This CDR3 contains 16 residues.

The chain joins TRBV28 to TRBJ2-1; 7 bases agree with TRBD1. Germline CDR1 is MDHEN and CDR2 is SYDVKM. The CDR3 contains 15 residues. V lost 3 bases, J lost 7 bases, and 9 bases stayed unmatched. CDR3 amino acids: CASSFPDSRGNEQFF. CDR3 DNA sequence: TGTGCCAGCAGTTTCCCGGACTCCAGGGGGAATGAGCAGTTCTTC.

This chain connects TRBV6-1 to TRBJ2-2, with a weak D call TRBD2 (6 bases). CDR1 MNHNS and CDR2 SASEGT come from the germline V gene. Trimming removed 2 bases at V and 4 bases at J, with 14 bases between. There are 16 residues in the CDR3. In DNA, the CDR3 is TGTGCCAGCAGTGAATATCTTCGGGGGTCCACCGGGGAGCTGTTTTTT. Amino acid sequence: CASSEYLRGSTGELFF.

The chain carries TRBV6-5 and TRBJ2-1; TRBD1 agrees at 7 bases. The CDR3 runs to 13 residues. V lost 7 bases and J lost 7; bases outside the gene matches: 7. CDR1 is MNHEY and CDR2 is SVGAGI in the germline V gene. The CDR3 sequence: CASTFIQGNEQFF. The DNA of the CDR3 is TGTGCCAGCACCTTTATACAGGGGAATGAGCAGTTCTTC.

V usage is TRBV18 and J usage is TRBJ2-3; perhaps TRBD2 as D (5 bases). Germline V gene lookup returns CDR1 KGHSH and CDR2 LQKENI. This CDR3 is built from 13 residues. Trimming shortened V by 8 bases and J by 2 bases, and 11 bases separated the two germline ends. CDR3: CASQREYTDTQYF. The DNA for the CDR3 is TGTGCCAGCCAAAGGGAGTACACAGATACGCAGTATTTT.

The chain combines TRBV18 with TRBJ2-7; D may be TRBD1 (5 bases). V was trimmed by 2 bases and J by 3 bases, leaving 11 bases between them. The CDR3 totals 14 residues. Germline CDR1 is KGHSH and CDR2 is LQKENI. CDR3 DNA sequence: TGTGCCAGCTCACCAGAAAGGGGCCTCTACGAGCAGTACTTC. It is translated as CASSPERGLYEQYF. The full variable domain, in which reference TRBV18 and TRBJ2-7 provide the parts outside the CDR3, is NAGVMQNPRHLVRRRGQEARLRCSPMKGHSHVYWYRQLPEEGLKFMVYLQKENIIDESGMPKERFSAEFPKEGPSILRIQQVVRGDSAAYFCASSPERGLYEQYFGPGTRLTVT.

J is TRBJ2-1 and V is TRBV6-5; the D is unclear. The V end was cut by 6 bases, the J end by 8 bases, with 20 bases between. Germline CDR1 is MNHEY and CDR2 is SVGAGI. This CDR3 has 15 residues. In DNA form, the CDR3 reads TGTGCCAGCAGCCCCCCTAGTAGACCCTTGCATGAGCAGTTCTTC. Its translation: CASSPPSRPLHEQFF.

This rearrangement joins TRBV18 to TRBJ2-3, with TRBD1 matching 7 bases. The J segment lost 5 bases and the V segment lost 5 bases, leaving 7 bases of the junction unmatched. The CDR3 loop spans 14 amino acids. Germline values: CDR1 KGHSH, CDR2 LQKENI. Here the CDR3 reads CASSLDRGQDTQYF. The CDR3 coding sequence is TGTGCCAGCTCATTGGATAGGGGGCAAGATACGCAGTATTTT.

The CDR3 protein is CSVRTGKASNEQFF. CDR3 coding DNA: TGCAGCGTTCGAACAGGGAAAGCCTCCAATGAGCAGTTCTTC. V gene TRBV29-1 combines with J gene TRBJ2-1; D might be TRBD1 (6 bases). CDR3 length equals 14 residues. The germline V gene has CDR1 SQVTM and CDR2 ANQGSEA. V was shortened by 5 bases and J by 6 bases, with 17 bases between the two germline ends.

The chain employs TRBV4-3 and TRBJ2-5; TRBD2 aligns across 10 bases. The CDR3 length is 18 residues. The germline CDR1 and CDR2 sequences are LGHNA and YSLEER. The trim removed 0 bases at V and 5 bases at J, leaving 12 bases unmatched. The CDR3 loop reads CASSQDLSGRALGETQYF. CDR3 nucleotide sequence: TGCGCCAGCAGCCAAGATCTGAGCGGGAGGGCCTTAGGGGAGACCCAGTACTTC.

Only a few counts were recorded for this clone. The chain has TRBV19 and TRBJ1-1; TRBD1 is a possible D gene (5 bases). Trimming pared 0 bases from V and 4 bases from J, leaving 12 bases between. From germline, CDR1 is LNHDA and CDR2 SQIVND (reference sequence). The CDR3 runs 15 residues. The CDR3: CASSIDIGGGTEAFF. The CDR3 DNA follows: TGTGCCAGTAGTATAGACATTGGGGGAGGCACTGAAGCTTTCTTT.

The CDR3 DNA reads as TGTGCCAGCACGACTAGCGGGGCTGAGCAGTTCTTC. It translates to CASTTSGAEQFF. The chain couples TRBV6-7 to TRBJ2-1, with 11 bases matching TRBD2. TRBV6-7 counts as an open reading frame of uncertain function. V shed 7 bases and J 9 bases; nucleotides not matched to a gene: 2. This CDR3 region has 12 residues.

CDR3 DNA: TGTGCCAGCAGTTACTCGGGCAGTTCCTACGAGCAGTACTTC. The encoded protein is CASSYSGSSYEQYF. The chain links TRBV6-6 to TRBJ2-7, with D unclear. Germline CDR1 reads MNHNY; CDR2 reads SVGAGI (reference sequence). The length of the CDR3 is 14 residues. Trimming removed 0 bases at V and 1 base at J, with 7 bases between.

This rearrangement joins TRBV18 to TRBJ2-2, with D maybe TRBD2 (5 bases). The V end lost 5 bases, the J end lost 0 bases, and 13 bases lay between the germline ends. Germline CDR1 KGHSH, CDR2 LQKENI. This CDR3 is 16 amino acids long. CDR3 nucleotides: TGTGCCAGCTCAGCTTTGTCGGGGACGAACACCGGGGAGCTGTTTTTT. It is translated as CASSALSGTNTGELFF.

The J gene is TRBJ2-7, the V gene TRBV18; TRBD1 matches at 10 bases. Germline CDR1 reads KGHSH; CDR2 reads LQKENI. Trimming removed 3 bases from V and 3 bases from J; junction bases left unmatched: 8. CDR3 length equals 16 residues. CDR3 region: CASSPPQGTGDYEQYF. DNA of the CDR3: TGTGCCAGCTCACCCCCCCAAGGGACAGGGGACTACGAGCAGTACTTC.

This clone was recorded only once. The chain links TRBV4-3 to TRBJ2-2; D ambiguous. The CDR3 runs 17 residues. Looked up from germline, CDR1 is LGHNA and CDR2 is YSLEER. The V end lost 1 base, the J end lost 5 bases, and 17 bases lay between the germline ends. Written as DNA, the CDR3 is TGCGCCAGCAGCCAAGCCGCGGCCTATCGGAGAACCGGGGAGCTGTTTTTT. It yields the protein CASSQAAAYRRTGELFF.

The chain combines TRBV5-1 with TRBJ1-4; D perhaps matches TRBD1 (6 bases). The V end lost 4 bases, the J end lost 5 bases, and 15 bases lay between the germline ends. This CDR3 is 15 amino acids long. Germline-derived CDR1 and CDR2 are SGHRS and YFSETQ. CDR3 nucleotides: TGCGCCAGCAGCGACTCACAGGGAGGGAATGAAAAACTGTTTTTT. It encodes CASSDSQGGNEKLFF. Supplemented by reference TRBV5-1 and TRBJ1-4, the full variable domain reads KAGVTQTPRYLIKTRGQQVTLSCSPISGHRSVSWYQQTPGQGLQFLFEYFSETQRNKGNFPGRFSGRQFSNSRSEMNVSTLELGDSALYLCASSDSQGGNEKLFFGSGTQLSVL.

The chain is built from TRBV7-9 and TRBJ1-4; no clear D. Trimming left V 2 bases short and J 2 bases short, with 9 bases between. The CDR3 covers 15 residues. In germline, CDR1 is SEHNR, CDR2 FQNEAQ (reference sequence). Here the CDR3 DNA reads TGTGCCAGCAGCTTAACGCGAACCACTAATGAAAAACTGTTTTTT. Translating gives CASSLTRTTNEKLFF.

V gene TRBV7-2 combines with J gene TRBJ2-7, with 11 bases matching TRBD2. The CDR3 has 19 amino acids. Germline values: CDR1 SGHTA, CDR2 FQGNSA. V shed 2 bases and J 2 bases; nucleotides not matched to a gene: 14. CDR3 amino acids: CASSLRLITGLAEPYEQYF. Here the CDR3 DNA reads TGTGCCAGCAGCTTAAGGCTGATAACGGGACTAGCGGAGCCCTACGAGCAGTACTTC. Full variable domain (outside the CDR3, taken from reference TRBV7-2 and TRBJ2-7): GAGVSQSPSNKVTEKGKDVELRCDPISGHTALYWYRQSLGQGLEFLIYFQGNSAPDKSGLPSDRFSAERTGGSVSTLTIQRTQQEDSAVYLCASSLRLITGLAEPYEQYFGPGTRLTVT.

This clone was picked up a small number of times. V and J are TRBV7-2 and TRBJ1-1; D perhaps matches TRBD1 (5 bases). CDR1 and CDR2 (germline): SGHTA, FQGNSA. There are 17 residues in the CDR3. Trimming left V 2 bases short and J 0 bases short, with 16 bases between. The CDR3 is CASSLLWRQTMNTEAFF. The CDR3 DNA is TGTGCCAGCAGCTTACTTTGGCGACAGACCATGAACACTGAAGCTTTCTTT.

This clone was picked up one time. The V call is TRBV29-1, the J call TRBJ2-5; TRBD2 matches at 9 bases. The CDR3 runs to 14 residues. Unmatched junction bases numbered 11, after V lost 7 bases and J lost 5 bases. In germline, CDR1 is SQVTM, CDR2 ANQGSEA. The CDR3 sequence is CSGHSGSVGETQYF. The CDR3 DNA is TGCAGCGGGCATAGCGGGAGCGTAGGGGAGACCCAGTACTTC.

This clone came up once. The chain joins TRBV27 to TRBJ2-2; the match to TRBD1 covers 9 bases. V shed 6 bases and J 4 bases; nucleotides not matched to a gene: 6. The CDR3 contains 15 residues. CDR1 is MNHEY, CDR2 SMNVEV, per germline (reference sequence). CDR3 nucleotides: TGTGCCAGCAGCCCTATGACAGGGGGCACCGGGGAGCTGTTTTTT. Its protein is CASSPMTGGTGELFF.